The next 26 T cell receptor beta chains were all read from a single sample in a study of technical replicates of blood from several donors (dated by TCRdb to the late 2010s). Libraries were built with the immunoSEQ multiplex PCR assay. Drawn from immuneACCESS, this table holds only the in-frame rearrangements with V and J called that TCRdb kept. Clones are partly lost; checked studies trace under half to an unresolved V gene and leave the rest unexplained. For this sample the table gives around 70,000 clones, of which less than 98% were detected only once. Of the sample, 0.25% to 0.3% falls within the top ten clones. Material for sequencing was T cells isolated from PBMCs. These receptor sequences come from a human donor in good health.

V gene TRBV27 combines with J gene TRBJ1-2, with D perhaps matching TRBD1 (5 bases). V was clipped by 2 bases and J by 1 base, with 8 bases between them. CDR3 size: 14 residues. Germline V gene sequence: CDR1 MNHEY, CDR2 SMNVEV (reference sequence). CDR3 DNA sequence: TGTGCCAGCAGTTTAGCCCAGGGTAACTATGGCTACACCTTC. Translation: CASSLAQGNYGYTF.

The CDR3 DNA reads as TGTGCTAGTGGTTTAGGAGGAGGGGACTTTGACAATGAGCAGTTCTTC. This encodes CASGLGGGDFDNEQFF. The chain carries TRBV12-5 and TRBJ2-1, with D perhaps TRBD2 (6 bases). The CDR3 loop spans 16 amino acids. The germline CDR1 and CDR2 sequences are LGHNT and FRNRAP. V lost 3 bases and J lost 5, with 17 bases in between.

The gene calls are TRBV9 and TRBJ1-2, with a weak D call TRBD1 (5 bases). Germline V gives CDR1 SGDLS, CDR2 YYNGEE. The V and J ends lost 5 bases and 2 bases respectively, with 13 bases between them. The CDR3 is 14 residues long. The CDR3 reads CASSAGRTNYGYTF. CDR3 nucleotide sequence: TGTGCCAGCAGTGCGGGACGGACGAACTATGGCTACACCTTC.

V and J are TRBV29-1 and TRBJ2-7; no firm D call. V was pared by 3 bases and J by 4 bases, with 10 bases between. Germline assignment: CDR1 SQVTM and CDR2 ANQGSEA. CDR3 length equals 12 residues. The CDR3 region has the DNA TGCAGCGTTGACGTCTCGTTTTACGAGCAGTACTTC. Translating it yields CSVDVSFYEQYF.

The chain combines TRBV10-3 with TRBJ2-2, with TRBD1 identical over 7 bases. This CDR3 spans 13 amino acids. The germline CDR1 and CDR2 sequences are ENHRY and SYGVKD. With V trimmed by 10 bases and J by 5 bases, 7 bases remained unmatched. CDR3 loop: CATSSQGTGELFF. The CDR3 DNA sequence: TGTGCCACCTCTTCACAGGGGACCGGGGAGCTGTTTTTT.

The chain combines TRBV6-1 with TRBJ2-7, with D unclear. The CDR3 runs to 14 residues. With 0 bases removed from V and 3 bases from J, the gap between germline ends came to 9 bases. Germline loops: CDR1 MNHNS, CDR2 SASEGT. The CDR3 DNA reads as TGTGCCAGCAGTGAAGCGGTAAGCTACTACGAGCAGTACTTC. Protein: CASSEAVSYYEQYF.

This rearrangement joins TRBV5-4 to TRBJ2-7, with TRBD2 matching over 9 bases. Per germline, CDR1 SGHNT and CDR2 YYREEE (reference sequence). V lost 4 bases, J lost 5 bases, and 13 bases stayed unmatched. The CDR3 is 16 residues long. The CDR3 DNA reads TGTGCCAGCAGCCTAGATAGTAGCGGGAGTTTCAACGAGCAGTACTTC. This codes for CASSLDSSGSFNEQYF.

CDR3 region: CASSSQGYDQPQHF. CDR3 DNA sequence: TGTGCCAGTAGTAGTCAGGGCTATGATCAGCCCCAGCATTTT. The chain joins TRBV19 to TRBJ1-5; D may be TRBD1 (5 bases). Looked up from germline, CDR1 is LNHDA and CDR2 is SQIVND (reference sequence). The length of the CDR3 is 14 residues. The V end was cut by 4 bases, the J end by 5 bases, with 12 bases between.

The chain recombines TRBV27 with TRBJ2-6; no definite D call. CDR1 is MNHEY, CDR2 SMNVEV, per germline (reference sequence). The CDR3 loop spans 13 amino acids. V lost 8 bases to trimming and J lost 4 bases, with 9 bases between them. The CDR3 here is CASHDTGANVLTF. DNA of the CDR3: TGTGCCAGCCACGACACCGGGGCCAACGTCCTGACTTTC.

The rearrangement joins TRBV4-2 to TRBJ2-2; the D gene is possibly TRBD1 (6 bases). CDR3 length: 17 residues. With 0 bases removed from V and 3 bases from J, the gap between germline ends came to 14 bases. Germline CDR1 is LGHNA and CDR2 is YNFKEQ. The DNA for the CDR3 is TGTGCCAGCAGCCAAGATCGAATGGGGGCCGACACCGGGGAGCTGTTTTTT. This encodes CASSQDRMGADTGELFF.

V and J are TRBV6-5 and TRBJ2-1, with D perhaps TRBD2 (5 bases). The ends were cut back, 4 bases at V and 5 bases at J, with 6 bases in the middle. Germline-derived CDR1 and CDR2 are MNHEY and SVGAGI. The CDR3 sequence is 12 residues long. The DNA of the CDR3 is TGTGCCAGCAGTTCGCGGGACAATGAGCAGTTCTTC. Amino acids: CASSSRDNEQFF.

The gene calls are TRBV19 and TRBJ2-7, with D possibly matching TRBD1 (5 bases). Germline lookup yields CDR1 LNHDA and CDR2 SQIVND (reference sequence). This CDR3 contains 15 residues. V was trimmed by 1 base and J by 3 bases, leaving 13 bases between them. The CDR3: CASSIVFQGRYEQYF. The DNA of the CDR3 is TGTGCCAGTAGTATAGTTTTCCAGGGTCGCTACGAGCAGTACTTC. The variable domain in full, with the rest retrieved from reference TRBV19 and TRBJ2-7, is DGGITQSPKYLFRKEGQNVTLSCEQNLNHDAMYWYRQDPGQGLRLIYYSQIVNDFQKGDIAEGYSVSREKKESFPLTVTSAQKNPTAFYLCASSIVFQGRYEQYFGPGTRLTVT.

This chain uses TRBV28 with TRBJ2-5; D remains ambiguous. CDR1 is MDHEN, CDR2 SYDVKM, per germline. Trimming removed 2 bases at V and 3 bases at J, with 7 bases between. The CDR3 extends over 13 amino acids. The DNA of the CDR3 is TGTGCCAGCAGTTTACACACAGAAGAGACCCAGTACTTC. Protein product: CASSLHTEETQYF.

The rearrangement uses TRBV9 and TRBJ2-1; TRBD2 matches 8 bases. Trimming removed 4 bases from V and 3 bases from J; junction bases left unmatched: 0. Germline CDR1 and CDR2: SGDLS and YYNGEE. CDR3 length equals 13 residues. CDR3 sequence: CASSLAGYNEQFF. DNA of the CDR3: TGTGCCAGCAGCCTAGCGGGCTACAATGAGCAGTTCTTC.

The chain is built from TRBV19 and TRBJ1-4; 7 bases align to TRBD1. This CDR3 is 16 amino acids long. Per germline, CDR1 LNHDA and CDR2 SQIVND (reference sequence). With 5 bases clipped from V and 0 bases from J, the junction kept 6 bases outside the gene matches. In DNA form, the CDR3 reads TGTGCCAGTAGTTTTGACAGGGCTTCAACTAATGAAAAACTGTTTTTT. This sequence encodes CASSFDRASTNEKLFF.

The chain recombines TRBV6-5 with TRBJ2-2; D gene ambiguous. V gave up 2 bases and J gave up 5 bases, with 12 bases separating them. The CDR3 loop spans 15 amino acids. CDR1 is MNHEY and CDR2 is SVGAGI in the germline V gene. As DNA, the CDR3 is TGTGCCAGCAGTTACGACCTAGGTAGAACCGGGGAGCTGTTTTTT. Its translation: CASSYDLGRTGELFF.

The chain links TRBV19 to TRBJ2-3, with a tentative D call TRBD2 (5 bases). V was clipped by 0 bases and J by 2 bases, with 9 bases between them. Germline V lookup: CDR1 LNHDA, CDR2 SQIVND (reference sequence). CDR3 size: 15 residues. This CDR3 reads CASSIDREITDTQYF. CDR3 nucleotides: TGTGCCAGTAGTATAGATCGGGAAATCACAGATACGCAGTATTTT. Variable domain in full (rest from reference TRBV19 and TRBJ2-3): DGGITQSPKYLFRKEGQNVTLSCEQNLNHDAMYWYRQDPGQGLRLIYYSQIVNDFQKGDIAEGYSVSREKKESFPLTVTSAQKNPTAFYLCASSIDREITDTQYFGPGTRLTVL.

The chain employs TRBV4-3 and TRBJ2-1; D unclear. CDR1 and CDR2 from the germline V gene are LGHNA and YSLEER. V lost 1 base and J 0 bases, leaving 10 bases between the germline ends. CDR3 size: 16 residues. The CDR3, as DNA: TGCGCCAGCAGCCAAGGGCTTTTATACTCCTACAATGAGCAGTTCTTC. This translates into CASSQGLLYSYNEQFF.

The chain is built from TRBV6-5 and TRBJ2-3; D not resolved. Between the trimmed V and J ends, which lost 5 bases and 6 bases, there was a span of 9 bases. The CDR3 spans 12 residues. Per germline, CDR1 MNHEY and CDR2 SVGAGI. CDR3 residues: CASSATQDTQYF. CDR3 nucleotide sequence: TGTGCCAGCAGTGCAACCCAGGATACGCAGTATTTT.

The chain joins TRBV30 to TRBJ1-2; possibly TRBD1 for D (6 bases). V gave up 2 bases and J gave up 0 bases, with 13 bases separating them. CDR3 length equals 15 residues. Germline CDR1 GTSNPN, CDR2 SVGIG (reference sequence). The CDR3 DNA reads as TGTGCCTGGAGTCCGACCAGACAGGCTAACTATGGCTACACCTTC. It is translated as CAWSPTRQANYGYTF.

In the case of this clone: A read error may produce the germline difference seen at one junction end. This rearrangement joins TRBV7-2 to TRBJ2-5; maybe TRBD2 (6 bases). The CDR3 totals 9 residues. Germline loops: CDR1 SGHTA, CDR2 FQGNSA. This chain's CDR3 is CASSFPGDF. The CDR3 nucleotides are TGTGCCAGCAGCTTCCCGGGGGACTTC.

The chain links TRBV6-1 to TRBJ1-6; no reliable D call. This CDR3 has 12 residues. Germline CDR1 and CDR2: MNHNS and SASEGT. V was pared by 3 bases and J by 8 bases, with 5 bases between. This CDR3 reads CASSDGYSPLHF. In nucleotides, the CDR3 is TGTGCCAGCAGTGACGGGTATTCACCCCTCCACTTT.

The CDR3 nucleotides are TGTGCCAGCAGTTTCTCCCTTGGACAGGGAGTCGGGGAGCTGTTTTTT. It yields the protein CASSFSLGQGVGELFF. This rearrangement joins TRBV6-5 to TRBJ2-2; the match to TRBD1 covers 8 bases. The CDR3 length is 16 residues. V lost 4 bases and J lost 7; bases outside the gene matches: 11. The germline gives CDR1 MNHEY, CDR2 SVGAGI.

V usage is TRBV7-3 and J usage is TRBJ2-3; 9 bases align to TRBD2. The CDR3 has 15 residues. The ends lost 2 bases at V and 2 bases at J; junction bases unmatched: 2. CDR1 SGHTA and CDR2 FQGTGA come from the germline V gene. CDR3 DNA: TGTGCCAGCAGCTTAGCGGGAGGGACCACAGATACGCAGTATTTT. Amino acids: CASSLAGGTTDTQYF.

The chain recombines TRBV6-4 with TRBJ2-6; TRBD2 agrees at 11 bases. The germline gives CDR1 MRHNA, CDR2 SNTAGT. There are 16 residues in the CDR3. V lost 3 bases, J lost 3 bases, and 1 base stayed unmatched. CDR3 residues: CASSETSGSGANVLTF. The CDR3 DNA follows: TGTGCCAGCAGTGAAACTAGCGGGAGTGGGGCCAACGTCCTGACTTTC.

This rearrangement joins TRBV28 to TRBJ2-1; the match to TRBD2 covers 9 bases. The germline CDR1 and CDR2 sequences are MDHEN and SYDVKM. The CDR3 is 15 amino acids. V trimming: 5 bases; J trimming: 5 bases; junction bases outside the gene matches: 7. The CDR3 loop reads CASSPLAGGNNEQFF. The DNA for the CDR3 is TGTGCCAGCAGTCCCCTGGCGGGGGGGAACAATGAGCAGTTCTTC.